The 27 T cell receptor beta chains below come from one sample, sequenced in a study of control samples from healthy donors and cancer patients. Assay: immunoSEQ multiplex PCR; the TCRdb copy retains only in-frame clones and omits some. The sample records about 110,000 clones, more than 75% being singletons. Sequenced input: PBMCs. These receptors were collected from a woman aged 55 to 70 with lung cancer.

The sample holds one count of this clone. The CDR3 loop reads CASSLREGTYEQYF. In DNA form, the CDR3 reads TGCGCCAGCAGCTTACGGGAGGGTACCTACGAGCAGTACTTC. The chain couples TRBV5-1 to TRBJ2-7; 8 bases match TRBD2. The CDR3 is 14 residues long. Trimming at V came to 2 bases and at J to 2 bases, leaving 3 bases not matched to a gene. Looked up from germline, CDR1 is SGHRS and CDR2 is YFSETQ.

A word on this clone: A junction end diverges from the germline sequence, so it may reflect a read error. The chain combines TRBV29-1 with TRBJ1-2; possible D gene TRBD1, 6 bases. The V gene's germline CDR1 is SQVTM and CDR2 ANQGSEA. CDR3 length equals 16 residues. The CDR3 coding sequence is TGCAACGTTGATGCAAGTGGTGGACAACAGGGCTATGGCTACACCTTC. Translation gives CNVDASGGQQGYGYTF.

V is TRBV11-3 and J is TRBJ2-1; 7 bases map to TRBD2. V dropped 5 bases and J dropped 5; count of bases not matched to a gene: 12. Germline assignment: CDR1 SGHNT and CDR2 YENEEA. CDR3 length: 16 residues. CDR3 bases: TGTGCCAGCAGCCCAACCGGCGGGAGTACCCACAATGAGCAGTTCTTC. It yields the protein CASSPTGGSTHNEQFF.

V gene TRBV9 combines with J gene TRBJ2-2; tentatively, D is TRBD1 (6 bases). Germline V gene sequence: CDR1 SGDLS, CDR2 YYNGEE. The CDR3 covers 15 residues. V dropped 0 bases and J dropped 5 bases, with 11 bases sitting between them. The CDR3 DNA is TGTGCCAGCAGCGTAGGGGTGACAGGAACCGGGGAGCTGTTTTTT. The encoded protein is CASSVGVTGTGELFF.

This clone was detected once. The chain employs TRBV9 and TRBJ2-7; D may match TRBD1 or TRBD2 (5 bases each). CDR3 length: 15 residues. Germline V gene data show CDR1 as SGDLS and CDR2 as YYNGEE. The ends were cut back, 4 bases at V and 4 bases at J, with 18 bases in the middle. CDR3 sequence (DNA): TGTGCCAGCAGCCCCGGGACCCGGCTTACTTACGAGCAGTACTTC. This gives the protein CASSPGTRLTYEQYF. Using reference TRBV9 and TRBJ2-7 for the parts outside the CDR3, the full variable domain is DSGVTQTPKHLITATGQRVTLRCSPRSGDLSVYWYQQSLDQGLQFLIQYYNGEERAKGNILERFSAQQFPDLHSELNLSSLELGDSALYFCASSPGTRLTYEQYFGPGTRLTVT.

J is TRBJ2-7 and V is TRBV12-3 or TRBV12-4, with D uncertain. The length of the CDR3 is 12 residues. With 4 bases removed from V and 2 bases from J, the gap between germline ends came to 6 bases. CDR3 protein: CASSYSTYEQYF. The CDR3 nucleotides are TGTGCCAGCAGTTATTCCACCTACGAGCAGTACTTC.

The chain couples TRBV11-3 to TRBJ1-3; unclear D gene. Germline V gene lookup returns CDR1 SGHNT and CDR2 YENEEA. The CDR3 is 12 amino acids. The ends were cut back, 8 bases at V and 3 bases at J, with 8 bases in the middle. The CDR3 nucleotides read TGTGCCAGCGGTCCTTATGGAAACACCATATATTTT. This translates into CASGPYGNTIYF. Full variable domain (missing parts from reference TRBV11-3 and TRBJ1-3): EAGVVQSPRYKIIEKKQPVAFWCNPISGHNTLYWYLQNLGQGPELLIRYENEEAVDDSQLPKDRFSAERLKGVDSTLKIQPAELGDSAVYLCASGPYGNTIYFGEGSWLTVV.

The chain is built from TRBV6-2 or TRBV6-3 and TRBJ2-5, with 13 bases identical to TRBD2. The junction had 8 bases not matched to a gene; V was cut back by 2 bases and J by 5 bases. Germline loops: CDR1 MNHEY, CDR2 SVGEGT. The CDR3 length is 17 residues. The CDR3 loop is CASSYGTSGDTGETQYF. CDR3 nucleotide sequence: TGTGCCAGCAGTTACGGGACTAGCGGGGACACAGGGGAGACCCAGTACTTC.

V usage is TRBV3-1 (or the pseudogene TRBV3-2) and J usage is TRBJ1-1; D gene uncertain. Germline loops: CDR1 LGHDT, CDR2 YNNKEL (reference sequence). Trimming took 0 bases from V and 0 from J, leaving 11 bases between them. The CDR3 runs to 16 residues. CDR3 sequence reads: CASSQERNRMNTEAFF. CDR3 nucleotide sequence: TGTGCCAGCAGCCAAGAACGGAACAGAATGAACACTGAAGCTTTCTTT.

On this clone itself: One end of the junction is discordant with germline, which a read error may explain. The V and J genes are TRBV7-7 and TRBJ1-5, with 8 bases lining up with TRBD1. This CDR3 comprises 15 residues. Germline V gives CDR1 SSHAT, CDR2 FNYEAQ (reference sequence). CDR3 in DNA: TGTGCTAGCAGCGCACCGGACAGGGAGTACCAGCCCCAGCATTTT. It yields the protein CASSAPDREYQPQHF.

The chain links TRBV19 to TRBJ1-2, with D perhaps TRBD1 (6 bases). CDR3 length equals 12 residues. The V gene lost 6 bases and the J gene lost 7 bases, with 12 bases spanning the gap. Per the germline V gene, CDR1 is LNHDA and CDR2 is SQIVND (reference sequence). Written as DNA, the CDR3 is TGTGCCAGTAGGGAAGGGGGGGCTGGCTACACCTTC. This codes for CASREGGAGYTF.

The chain carries TRBV3-1 (or the pseudogene TRBV3-2) and TRBJ2-1, with 13 positions matching TRBD2. J lost 6 bases, V lost 1 base, and 6 bases had no gene match. The CDR3 spans 17 residues. Germline CDR1 LGHDT, CDR2 YNNKEL (reference sequence). CDR3 amino acids: CASSQVLTSGRANEQFF. As DNA, the CDR3 is TGTGCCAGCAGCCAAGTTCTAACTAGCGGGAGGGCCAATGAGCAGTTCTTC.

The rearrangement links TRBV11-3 to TRBJ2-1; 7 bases are a match to TRBD2. Germline V gives CDR1 SGHNT, CDR2 YENEEA. Unmatched junction bases numbered 14, after V lost 6 bases and J lost 3 bases. CDR3 length: 17 amino acids. The CDR3 loop reads CASRDQGSGPIYNEQFF. The CDR3 DNA follows: TGTGCCAGCAGGGACCAGGGTAGCGGGCCTATCTACAATGAGCAGTTCTTC.

The genes are TRBV5-4 and TRBJ1-6; D call uncertain. Germline values: CDR1 SGHNT, CDR2 YYREEE (reference sequence). The V end lost 1 base, the J end lost 12 bases, and 11 bases lay between the germline ends. The CDR3 loop spans 13 amino acids. CDR3 loop: CASSLRASEPLHF. The CDR3 coding sequence is TGTGCCAGCAGCTTGAGGGCCAGCGAACCCCTCCACTTT.

The chain carries TRBV4-1 and TRBJ1-3; possible D gene TRBD1, 6 bases. This CDR3 has 18 residues. V was pared by 0 bases and J by 3 bases, with 18 bases between. Germline CDR1 and CDR2: MGHRA and YSYEKL. The DNA for the CDR3 is TGCGCCAGCAGCCAAGATCCCGCAGCAGGGGCCATTGGAAACACCATATATTTT. Its protein product is CASSQDPAAGAIGNTIYF.

The chain recombines TRBV24-1 with TRBJ2-7; 9 nucleotides agree with TRBD1. This CDR3 contains 15 residues. The trim removed 7 bases at V and 6 bases at J, leaving 12 bases unmatched. Germline V gene sequence: CDR1 KGHDR, CDR2 SFDVKD. The CDR3 DNA reads as TGTGCCACCAGCCTTTCCGGGACAGGGCCCGTCGAGCAGTACTTC. Its translation: CATSLSGTGPVEQYF.

The gene calls are TRBV5-5 and TRBJ2-1; D is ambiguous. The germline V and J ends were trimmed by 1 base and 9 bases, with 8 bases remaining between them. In germline, CDR1 is SGHKS, CDR2 YYEKEE (reference sequence). This CDR3 is 12 amino acids long. CDR3 DNA sequence: TGTGCCAGCAGCTTGTCGAGGAGTGAGCAGTTCTTC. Translation gives CASSLSRSEQFF.

The rearrangement uses TRBV25-1 and TRBJ2-1; no reliable D call. The CDR3 extends over 15 amino acids. V shed 4 bases and J shed 6 bases, with 16 bases lying between them. Per the germline V gene, CDR1 is MGHDK and CDR2 is SYGVNS. The CDR3 DNA reads as TGTGCCAGCAGTGGGAGAAAGGGAACGGGCAATGAGCAGTTCTTC. Translating it yields CASSGRKGTGNEQFF.

This chain links TRBV15 with TRBJ2-3; D unresolved. CDR3 length: 15 amino acids. V lost 3 bases and J lost 2, with 12 bases in between. Germline values: CDR1 LNHNV, CDR2 YYDKDF (reference sequence). This chain's CDR3 is CATSRARFPTDTQYF. CDR3 DNA sequence: TGTGCCACCAGCAGGGCCAGGTTTCCCACAGATACGCAGTATTTT. The complete variable domain, with remaining parts taken from reference TRBV15 and TRBJ2-3, reads DAMVIQNPRYQVTQFGKPVTLSCSQTLNHNVMYWYQQKSSQAPKLLFHYYDKDFNNEADTPDNFQSRRPNTSFCFLDIRSPGLGDTAMYLCATSRARFPTDTQYFGPGTRLTVL.

The chain joins TRBV24-1 to TRBJ2-5; TRBD2 aligns across 8 bases. Germline V gives CDR1 KGHDR, CDR2 SFDVKD. The J segment lost 2 bases and the V segment lost 4 bases, leaving 5 bases of the junction unmatched. The CDR3 extends over 15 amino acids. CDR3 loop: CATSDGGEGQETQYF. The CDR3 bases are TGTGCCACCAGTGACGGGGGGGAGGGACAAGAGACCCAGTACTTC.

The CDR3 is CASSLGAAGSQPQHF. CDR3 DNA sequence: TGTGCCAGCAGCTTAGGGGCGGCAGGGAGTCAGCCCCAGCATTTT. This rearrangement joins TRBV7-6 to TRBJ1-5, with D tentatively TRBD1 (5 bases). The V end was cut by 1 base, the J end by 6 bases, with 13 bases between. Germline V gives CDR1 SGHVS, CDR2 FNYEAQ. The CDR3 sequence is 15 residues long.

In nucleotides, the CDR3 is TGTGCCAGCAGCCTGGCCCAGGGTAACACTGAAGCTTTCTTT. The encoded protein is CASSLAQGNTEAFF. The rearrangement joins TRBV5-5 to TRBJ1-1; D is perhaps TRBD1 (5 bases). CDR1 and CDR2 (germline): SGHKS, YYEKEE (reference sequence). This CDR3 is built from 14 residues. V lost 4 bases and J lost 2, with 12 bases in between.

This clone was found once. The CDR3 nucleotides read TGCGCCAGCAGCTTGCAGGGGGAAGATACGCAGTATTTT. Translated, it gives CASSLQGEDTQYF. This chain uses TRBV5-1 with TRBJ2-3; 7 nucleotides line up with TRBD1. Germline values: CDR1 SGHRS, CDR2 YFSETQ. Trimming at V came to 1 base and at J to 5 bases, leaving 1 base not matched to a gene. The CDR3 sequence is 13 residues long.

This chain joins TRBV4-3 and TRBJ1-1; the D is unclear. This CDR3 has 16 residues. Trimming stripped 1 base from V and 1 base from J, with 13 bases between. Germline loops: CDR1 LGHNA, CDR2 YSLEER. CDR3 sequence reads: CASSQVVYNANTEAFF. The CDR3 nucleotides are TGCGCCAGCAGCCAAGTCGTGTACAACGCGAACACTGAAGCTTTCTTT.

The chain uses TRBV7-2 and TRBJ1-1, with D possibly TRBD1 on 5 matching bases. The CDR3 consists of 16 residues. Trimming shortened V by 5 bases and J by 0 bases, and 16 bases separated the two germline ends. CDR1 and CDR2 (germline): SGHTA, FQGNSA. CDR3 in DNA: TGTGCCAGCAGCCCATTACCGGGACGGATGAACACTGAAGCTTTCTTT. Amino acid sequence: CASSPLPGRMNTEAFF.

The chain is built from TRBV7-2 and TRBJ1-2; 10 bases match TRBD1. V trimming: 5 bases; J trimming: 4 bases; junction bases outside the gene matches: 7. CDR3 length: 15 residues. Germline CDR1 reads SGHTA; CDR2 reads FQGNSA. CDR3 DNA: TGTGCCAGCAGCCCGGGACAGGGGCCCTCCTATGGCTACACCTTC. Encoded protein: CASSPGQGPSYGYTF.

This chain connects TRBV7-9 to TRBJ1-2; 8 nucleotides match TRBD1. CDR1 and CDR2 (germline): SEHNR, FQNEAQ (reference sequence). V was clipped by 6 bases and J by 3 bases; unmatched bases: 3. The CDR3 length is 13 residues. The CDR3: CASSGQGDYGYTF. CDR3 DNA: TGTGCCAGCAGTGGACAGGGAGACTATGGCTACACCTTC.